A selection of T cell receptor beta chains follows, all from one sample in a study of blood T cells in healthy people across ages. MiXCR, run by TCRdb on the 5' RACE reads, gives a single entry per CDR3 protein. The table includes more than 500,000 distinct CDR3 sequences, 25% to 30% detected once. Sample: blood. The source of these receptors is an older woman in good health. The CDR3 runs from the conserved cysteine through the conserved F or W. The order of the fields is J gene, clone size, V gene, CDR3 protein. Some rows mark clone size as missing; the rest say once, few, many or name a class of expanded clone.

j_call: TRBJ1-3
clone_size: few
v_call: TRBV7-2
cdr3_aa: CASSLQGPYPNTIYF

j_call: TRBJ2-5
clone_size: NA
v_call: TRBV7-3
cdr3_aa: CASSFFGSGGAETQYF

j_call: TRBJ1-2
clone_size: NA
v_call: TRBV4-1
cdr3_aa: CASSQAQYGYTF

j_call: TRBJ2-5
clone_size: NA
v_call: TRBV2
cdr3_aa: CASRAGATQQETQYF

j_call: TRBJ2-1
clone_size: NA
v_call: TRBV29-1
cdr3_aa: CSVDPGGGADEQFF

j_call: TRBJ2-5
clone_size: NA
v_call: TRBV6-5
cdr3_aa: CASSPSSIGETQYF

j_call: TRBJ2-1
clone_size: few
v_call: TRBV20-1
cdr3_aa: CSAHSGGAGEQFF

j_call: TRBJ2-1
clone_size: NA
v_call: TRBV20-1
cdr3_aa: CSASWLSRTPYNEQFF

j_call: TRBJ2-1
clone_size: NA
v_call: TRBV7-2
cdr3_aa: CASSSPGQGHNEQFF

j_call: TRBJ1-4
clone_size: many
v_call: TRBV20-1
cdr3_aa: CSAGSGAQGEKLFF

j_call: TRBJ2-5
clone_size: few
v_call: TRBV20-1
cdr3_aa: CSAGTQETQYF

j_call: TRBJ1-1
clone_size: many
v_call: TRBV4-3
cdr3_aa: CASSQDRGNTEAFF

j_call: TRBJ1-6
clone_size: NA
v_call: TRBV4-2
cdr3_aa: CASSLQPQGLNSPLHF

j_call: TRBJ2-3
clone_size: NA
v_call: TRBV7-9
cdr3_aa: CASSLPLTGGTDTQYF

j_call: TRBJ1-1
clone_size: few
v_call: TRBV5-5
cdr3_aa: CASSLVAADANTEAFF

j_call: TRBJ2-1
clone_size: NA
v_call: TRBV28
cdr3_aa: CASSPTASSYNEQFF